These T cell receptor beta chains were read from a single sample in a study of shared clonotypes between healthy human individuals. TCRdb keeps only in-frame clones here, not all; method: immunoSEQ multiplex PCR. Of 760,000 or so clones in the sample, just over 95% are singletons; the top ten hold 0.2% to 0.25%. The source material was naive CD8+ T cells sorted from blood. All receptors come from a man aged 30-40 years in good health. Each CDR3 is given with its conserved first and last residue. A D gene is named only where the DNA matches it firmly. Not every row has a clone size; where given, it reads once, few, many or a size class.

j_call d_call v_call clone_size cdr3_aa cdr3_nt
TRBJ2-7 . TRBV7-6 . CASNSPPILDEQYF TGTGCCAGCAACTCCCCCCCAATACTGGACGAGCAGTACTTC
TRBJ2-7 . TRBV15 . CATSRVHGGGYEQYF TGTGCCACCAGCAGAGTTCACGGGGGAGGATACGAGCAGTACTTC
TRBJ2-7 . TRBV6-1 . CASSEWSGRPYEQYF TGTGCCAGCAGTGAATGGTCAGGGCGCCCCTACGAGCAGTACTTC
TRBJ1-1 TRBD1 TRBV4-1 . CASSHDRGTDTEAFF TGCGCCAGCAGCCATGACAGGGGTACGGACACTGAAGCTTTCTTT
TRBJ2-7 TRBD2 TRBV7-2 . CASSRPGSGIYEQYF TGTGCCAGCAGCCGCCCGGGTAGCGGGATATACGAGCAGTACTTC
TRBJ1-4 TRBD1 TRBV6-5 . CASSRTLDRDEKLFF TGTGCCAGCAGTCGTACTCTGGACAGGGATGAAAAACTGTTTTTT
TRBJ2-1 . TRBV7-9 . CASSLLGHRLSNEQFF TGTGCCAGCAGCTTATTAGGTCATAGGTTATCAAATGAGCAGTTCTTC
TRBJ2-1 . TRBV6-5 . CASRHGLPTDNEQFF TGTGCCAGCAGACACGGACTGCCCACCGACAATGAGCAGTTCTTC
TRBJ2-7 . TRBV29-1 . CSVETLEGYEQYF TGCAGCGTTGAAACCCTTGAGGGCTACGAGCAGTACTTC
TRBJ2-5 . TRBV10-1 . CASSELGGETQYF TGCGCCAGCAGTGAGTTAGGGGGAGAGACCCAGTACTTC
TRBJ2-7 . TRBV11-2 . CASSSPRAQWTYEQYF TGTGCCAGCAGCTCCCCTAGAGCCCAGTGGACCTACGAGCAGTACTTC
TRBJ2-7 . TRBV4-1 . CASSQGRAVAYEQYF TGCGCCAGCAGCCAAGGGCGGGCGGTAGCCTACGAGCAGTACTTC
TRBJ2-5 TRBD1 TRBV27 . CASSPLGQGTGLLSETQYF TGTGCCAGCAGTCCCCTCGGACAGGGTACAGGGCTTTTGTCAGAGACCCAGTACTTC
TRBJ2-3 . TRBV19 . CASRREEGNTQYF TGTGCCAGTAGGAGGGAGGAGGGCAATACGCAGTATTTT
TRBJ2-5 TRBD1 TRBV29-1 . CSGGRQGKETQYF TGCAGCGGCGGCCGACAGGGTAAAGAGACCCAGTACTTC
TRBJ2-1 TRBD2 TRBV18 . CASSPSGRVGDEQFF TGTGCCAGCTCCCCTAGCGGGAGGGTTGGCGATGAGCAGTTCTTC
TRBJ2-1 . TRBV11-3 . CASSGRLDNEQFF TGTGCCAGCAGCGGGAGGCTAGACAATGAGCAGTTCTTC
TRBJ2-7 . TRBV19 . CASSVSGASYEQYF TGTGCCAGTAGTGTATCCGGGGCTTCATACGAGCAGTACTTC
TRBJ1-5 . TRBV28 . CASSSGPRGSQPQHF TGTGCCAGCAGCTCCGGGCCCAGGGGAAGTCAGCCCCAGCATTTT
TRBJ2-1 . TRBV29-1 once CSATDHHSYNEQFF TGCAGCGCAACGGACCACCACTCCTACAATGAGCAGTTCTTC
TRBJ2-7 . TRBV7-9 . CASSLTGNEQYF TGTGCCAGCAGCTTAACAGGGAACGAGCAGTACTTC
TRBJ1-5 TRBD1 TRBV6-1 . CASRPGTGGQQPQHF TGTGCCAGCAGGCCGGGGACAGGGGGTCAGCAGCCCCAGCATTTT
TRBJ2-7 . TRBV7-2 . CASSMRGRESYEQYF TGTGCCAGCAGCATGAGGGGACGGGAGTCCTACGAGCAGTACTTC
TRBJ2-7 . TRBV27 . CASGLGLPASYEQYF TGTGCCAGCGGTTTAGGCCTCCCGGCCTCCTACGAGCAGTACTTC
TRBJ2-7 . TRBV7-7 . CASSHPGGEQYF TGTGCCAGCAGCCACCCCGGGGGAGAGCAGTACTTC
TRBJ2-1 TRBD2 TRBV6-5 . CASSSGRGSYNEQFF TGTGCCAGCAGTAGCGGGAGGGGGTCCTACAATGAGCAGTTCTTC
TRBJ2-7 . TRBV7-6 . CASSLGTVTYEQYF TGTGCCAGCAGCTTAGGGACTGTAACCTACGAGCAGTACTTC
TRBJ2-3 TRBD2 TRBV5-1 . CASSWGLAAQDTQYF TGCGCCAGCAGTTGGGGACTAGCGGCACAAGATACGCAGTATTTT
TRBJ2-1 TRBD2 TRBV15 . CATSLHVGLAGMDEQFF TGTGCCACCAGCCTCCATGTGGGACTAGCGGGAATGGATGAGCAGTTCTTC
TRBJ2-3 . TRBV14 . CASSEEGSTDTQYF TGTGCCAGCAGCGAAGAGGGTTCCACAGATACGCAGTATTTT
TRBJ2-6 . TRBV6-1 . CASSDLTGANVLTF TGTGCCAGCAGTGATCTGACTGGGGCCAACGTCCTGACTTTC
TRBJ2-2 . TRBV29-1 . CSVERIDFAGELFF TGCAGCGTTGAAAGGATAGATTTCGCCGGGGAGCTGTTTTTT
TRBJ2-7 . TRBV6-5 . CASSAGLTSYEQYF TGTGCCAGCAGTGCCGGACTGACTTCCTACGAGCAGTACTTC
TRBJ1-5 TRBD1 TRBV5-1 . CASSLQGASNQPQHF TGCGCCAGCAGCTTACAGGGGGCCAGCAATCAGCCCCAGCATTTT
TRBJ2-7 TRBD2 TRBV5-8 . CASSLGLAGTTYEQYF TGTGCCAGCAGCCTTGGACTAGCGGGCACCACCTACGAGCAGTACTTC
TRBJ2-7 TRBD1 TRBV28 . CASTNRDSSYEQYF TGTGCCAGCACCAACCGGGACAGTTCCTACGAGCAGTACTTC
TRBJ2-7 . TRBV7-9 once CASSQDPYEQYF TGTGCCAGCAGCCAGGACCCCTACGAGCAGTACTTC
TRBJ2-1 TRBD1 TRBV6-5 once CASSYSLQGARNEQFF TGTGCCAGCAGTTACTCGCTACAGGGGGCGCGAAATGAGCAGTTCTTC
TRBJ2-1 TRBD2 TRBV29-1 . CSVEGIGTNYNEQFF TGCAGCGTTGAAGGGATCGGGACTAACTACAATGAGCAGTTCTTC
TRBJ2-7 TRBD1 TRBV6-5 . CASFDRASYEQYF TGTGCCAGCTTCGACAGGGCCTCCTACGAGCAGTACTTC
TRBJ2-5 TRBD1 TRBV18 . CASSPIRDREETQYF TGTGCCAGCTCACCGATCCGGGACAGGGAGGAGACCCAGTACTTC
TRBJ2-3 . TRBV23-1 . CARPGDGAKRTDTQYF TGCGCCAGGCCGGGGGACGGGGCAAAGCGCACAGATACGCAGTATTTT
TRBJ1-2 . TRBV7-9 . CASSLDRGHGYTF TGTGCCAGCAGCCTAGATCGGGGTCATGGCTACACCTTC
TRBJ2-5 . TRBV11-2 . CASSLGGGQETQYF TGTGCCAGCAGCCTAGGGGGTGGCCAAGAGACCCAGTACTTC